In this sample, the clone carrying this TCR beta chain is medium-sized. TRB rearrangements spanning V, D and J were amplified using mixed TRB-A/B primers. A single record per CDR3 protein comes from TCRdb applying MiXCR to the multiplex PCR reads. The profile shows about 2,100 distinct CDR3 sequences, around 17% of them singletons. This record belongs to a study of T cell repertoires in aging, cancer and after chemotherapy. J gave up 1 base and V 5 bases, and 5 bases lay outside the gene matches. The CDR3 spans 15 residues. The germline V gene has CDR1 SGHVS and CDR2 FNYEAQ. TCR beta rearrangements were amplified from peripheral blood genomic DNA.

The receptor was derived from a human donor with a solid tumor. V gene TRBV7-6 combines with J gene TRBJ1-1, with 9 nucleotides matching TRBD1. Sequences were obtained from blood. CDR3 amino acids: CASSLLTGGNTEAFF. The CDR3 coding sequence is TGTGCCAGCAGCCTGCTGACAGGGGGGAACACTGAAGCTTTCTTT.